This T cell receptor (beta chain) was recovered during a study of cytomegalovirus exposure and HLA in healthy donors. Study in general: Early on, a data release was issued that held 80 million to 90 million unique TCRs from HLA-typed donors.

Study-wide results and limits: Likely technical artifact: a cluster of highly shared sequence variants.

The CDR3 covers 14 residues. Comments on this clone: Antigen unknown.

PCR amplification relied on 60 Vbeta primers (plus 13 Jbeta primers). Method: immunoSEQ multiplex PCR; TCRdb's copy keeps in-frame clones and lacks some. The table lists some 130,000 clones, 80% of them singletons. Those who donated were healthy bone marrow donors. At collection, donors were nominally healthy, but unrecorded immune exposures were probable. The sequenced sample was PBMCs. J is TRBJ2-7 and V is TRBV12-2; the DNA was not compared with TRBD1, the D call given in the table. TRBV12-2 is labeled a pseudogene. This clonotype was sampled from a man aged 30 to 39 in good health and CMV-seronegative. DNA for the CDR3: TGTGCAAGTCGCCAAATACAGGGGACGGGAGAGCAGTACTTC. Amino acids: CASRQIQGTGEQYF.